These 27 T cell receptor beta chains share one sample of origin, sequenced in a study of T cells in Graves' hyperthyroidism and ophthalmopathy. Amplified regions were TCR beta CDR3 sequences from RNA transcripts. Researchers ran a first-round RT-PCR on the TCR CDR3 using the HTBI primer set. One entry per CDR3 protein results from TCRdb running MiXCR on the multiplex PCR reads. The repertoire consists of about 290,000 distinct CDR3 sequences, with 10% to 15% occurring once and the leading ten covering approximately 8.6%. The material sequenced was blood. All receptors come from a young woman with Graves' hyperthyroidism that later progressed to Graves' ophthalmopathy.

This clonotype was observed at least ten times. The chain is built from TRBV20-1 and TRBJ2-7; D might be TRBD2 (7 bases). In germline, CDR1 is DFQATT, CDR2 SNEGSKA (reference sequence). Trimming took off 7 bases at V and 4 bases at J, with 14 bases between the two ends. The CDR3 length is 12 residues. The DNA of the CDR3 is TGCAGTGGGGAGGGGGGCGGGTACGAGCAGTACTTC. Its translation is CSGEGGGYEQYF.

The chain recombines TRBV4-1 with TRBJ1-2, with D possibly matching TRBD1 (5 bases). The length of the CDR3 is 15 residues. The ends were cut back, 4 bases at V and 2 bases at J, with 14 bases in the middle. Per the germline V gene, CDR1 is MGHRA and CDR2 is YSYEKL. The CDR3 sequence is CASSLEEGRNYGYTF. CDR3 sequence (DNA): TGCGCCAGCAGCCTAGAGGAGGGGCGGAACTATGGCTACACCTTC.

This clonotype was observed at least ten times. The chain carries TRBV7-6 and TRBJ1-1; D is uncertain. Germline-derived CDR1 and CDR2 are SGHVS and FNYEAQ. The ends were cut back, 1 base at V and 2 bases at J, with 5 bases in the middle. This CDR3 has 13 residues. The CDR3 DNA is TGTGCCAGCAGCTTAGAAGTAAACACTGAAGCTTTCTTT. Its translation: CASSLEVNTEAFF.

For this clonotype: One end of the junction does not line up with germline, which may come from a read error. V gene TRBV28 combines with J gene TRBJ1-5, with a weak D call TRBD1 (6 bases). Germline CDR1 MDHEN, CDR2 SYDVKM. The CDR3 runs 17 residues. CDR3 in amino acids: CASSLGGAASGNQRQHF. CDR3 sequence (DNA): TGTGCCAGCAGTCTAGGGGGGGCGGCCTCTGGAAATCAGCGCCAGCATTTT.

The chain uses TRBV5-6 and TRBJ2-3; tentatively, D is TRBD1 (5 bases). The CDR3 spans 13 residues. The V gene's germline CDR1 is SGHDT and CDR2 YYEEEE. V gave up 2 bases and J gave up 3 bases, with 7 bases separating them. CDR3 sequence reads: CASSFDSTDTQYF. DNA for the CDR3: TGTGCCAGCAGCTTCGACAGTACAGATACGCAGTATTTT.

This clonotype has a count of ten or more. The chain recombines TRBV20-1 with TRBJ2-5; 11 positions match TRBD1. The J segment lost 0 bases and the V segment lost 5 bases, leaving 2 bases of the junction unmatched. Germline CDR1 is DFQATT and CDR2 is SNEGSKA (reference sequence). This CDR3 comprises 14 residues. The CDR3 region is CSAWTGGHQETQYF. CDR3 bases: TGCAGTGCTTGGACAGGGGGCCACCAAGAGACCCAGTACTTC.

The table lists this clonotype with many counts. The chain is built from TRBV27 and TRBJ2-7, with D possibly matching TRBD1 (8 bases). This CDR3 is 13 amino acids long. Trimming removed 8 bases from V and 6 bases from J, with 17 bases in between. Germline CDR1 MNHEY, CDR2 SMNVEV (reference sequence). CDR3 coding DNA: TGTGCCAGCCGCTCACAGGGGGGGGGCGAGCAGTACTTC. The encoded protein is CASRSQGGGEQYF.

The sample holds many counts of this clonotype. The chain has TRBV7-9 and TRBJ1-2, with D perhaps TRBD1 (5 bases). The germline gives CDR1 SEHNR, CDR2 FQNEAQ (reference sequence). V was pared by 4 bases and J by 3 bases, with 15 bases between. The CDR3 covers 15 residues. CDR3 in amino acids: CASSYMGLSYYGYTF. The CDR3 DNA reads as TGTGCCAGCAGCTACATGGGACTGTCCTACTATGGCTACACCTTC.

This clonotype was recorded at least ten times. The gene calls are TRBV30 and TRBJ2-1; tentatively, D is TRBD1 (6 bases). V was pared by 3 bases and J by 6 bases, with 12 bases between. CDR1 and CDR2 from the germline V gene are GTSNPN and SVGIG (reference sequence). This CDR3 has 13 amino acids. As DNA, the CDR3 is TGTGCCTGGAGCTACAGGGTATTCAATGAGCAGTTCTTC. Protein product: CAWSYRVFNEQFF. The entire variable domain, with the rest obtained from reference TRBV30 and TRBJ2-1, is as follows: SQTIHQWPATLVQPVGSPLSLECTVEGTSNPNLYWYRQAAGRGLQLLFYSVGIGQISSEVPQNLSASRPQDRQFILSSKKLLLSDSGFYLCAWSYRVFNEQFFGPGTRLTVL.

This clonotype was recorded many times. CDR3 loop: CASSQTSGSSYEQYF. The CDR3 nucleotides are TGTGCCAGCAGCCAGACTAGCGGGAGTTCCTACGAGCAGTACTTC. V usage is TRBV11-1 and J usage is TRBJ2-7, with 12 bases aligning to TRBD2. The J segment lost 1 base and the V segment lost 5 bases, leaving 3 bases of the junction unmatched. The CDR3 has 15 amino acids. CDR1 SGHAT and CDR2 FQDESV come from the germline V gene (reference sequence). Supplemented by reference TRBV11-1 and TRBJ2-7, the full variable domain reads EAEVAQSPRYKITEKSQAVAFWCDPISGHATLYWYRQILGQGPELLVQFQDESVVDDSQLPKDRFSAERLKGVDSTLKIQPAELGDSAMYLCASSQTSGSSYEQYFGPGTRLTVT.

This clonotype was counted between two and nine times. V is TRBV27 and J is TRBJ2-2; D possibly uses TRBD1 or TRBD2 (6 bases each). V was clipped by 6 bases and J by 7 bases, with 18 bases between them. CDR3 length: 15 amino acids. CDR1 and CDR2 from the germline V gene are MNHEY and SMNVEV (reference sequence). The DNA of the CDR3 is TGTGCCAGCAGACAACAGGGCTTGGGAGGCGGGGAGCTGTTTTTT. This translates into CASRQQGLGGGELFF.

This clonotype was counted at least ten times. The chain's CDR3 is CASSPRDGPYEQYF. CDR3 sequence (DNA): TGTGCCAGCAGCCCCCGGGACGGGCCCTACGAGCAGTACTTC. The V gene is TRBV7-9, the J gene TRBJ2-7, with D perhaps assigned TRBD1 or TRBD2 (5 bases each). Trimming removed 5 bases at V and 2 bases at J, with 13 bases between. CDR3 size: 14 residues. Germline lookup yields CDR1 SEHNR and CDR2 FQNEAQ (reference sequence).

This clonotype came up many times. V usage is TRBV28 and J usage is TRBJ2-3; 8 bases fit TRBD2. Trimming removed 5 bases from V and 4 bases from J; junction bases left unmatched: 14. There are 17 residues in the CDR3. Looked up from germline, CDR1 is MDHEN and CDR2 is SYDVKM. CDR3 sequence reads: CASSEGLAEGWSDTQYF. DNA for the CDR3: TGTGCCAGCAGTGAAGGACTAGCAGAGGGTTGGTCAGATACGCAGTATTTT.

In this sample, this clonotype turned up many times. The V gene is TRBV6-1, the J gene TRBJ1-4; TRBD1 aligns across 8 bases. This CDR3 is built from 14 residues. Germline trimming cut 6 bases from V and 10 bases from J; bases unmatched to any gene: 10. The germline CDR1 and CDR2 sequences are MNHNS and SASEGT. The DNA for the CDR3 is TGTGCCAGCAGGCCACCGGGTACAGGGGGAAAACTGTTTTTT. It encodes CASRPPGTGGKLFF.

This clonotype came up many times. The CDR3, as DNA: TGTGCCAGCAAGTCCGAGACCCAGCGGGGACTAGCGGGAACCTACAATGAGCAGTTCTTC. It is translated as CASKSETQRGLAGTYNEQFF. The chain carries TRBV6-2 or TRBV6-3 and TRBJ2-1, with TRBD2 identical over 13 bases. The CDR3 consists of 20 residues. Germline V CDR1 and CDR2: MNHEY, SVGEGT. V lost 7 bases to trimming and J lost 2 bases; unmatched junction nucleotides: 17.

The chain joins TRBV27 to TRBJ1-6; tentatively, D is TRBD1 (5 bases). Per germline, CDR1 MNHEY and CDR2 SMNVEV (reference sequence). Trimming pared 6 bases from V and 2 bases from J, leaving 8 bases between. The CDR3 runs 14 residues. The CDR3 DNA reads TGTGCCAGCAGCCCGGACACCTATAATTCACCCCTCCACTTT. Translation: CASSPDTYNSPLHF.

At least ten counts were recorded for this clonotype. The gene calls are TRBV7-3 and TRBJ2-5; D remains ambiguous. This CDR3 comprises 12 residues. The V end was cut by 4 bases, the J end by 5 bases, with 8 bases between. Germline lookup yields CDR1 SGHTA and CDR2 FQGTGA. CDR3 DNA: TGTGCCAGCAGCTCTGTATGGGAGACCCAGTACTTC. Translating it yields CASSSVWETQYF.

This clonotype appeared many times. This chain connects TRBV20-1 to TRBJ2-2; D gene ambiguous. The ends were cut back, 6 bases at V and 0 bases at J, with 8 bases in the middle. The germline gives CDR1 DFQATT, CDR2 SNEGSKA (reference sequence). CDR3 length equals 13 residues. CDR3 sequence: CSAVGANTGELFF. CDR3 bases: TGCAGTGCCGTGGGTGCGAACACCGGGGAGCTGTTTTTT.

The sample holds many counts of this clonotype. The CDR3 DNA reads TGCAGTGCTAGAGGGCGGGAGATAGATACGCAGTATTTT. This sequence encodes CSARGREIDTQYF. The chain employs TRBV20-1 and TRBJ2-3, with 7 nucleotides matching TRBD2. The CDR3 length is 13 residues. The V and J ends lost 1 base and 5 bases, in that order; junction bases with no gene match: 3. Germline values: CDR1 DFQATT, CDR2 SNEGSKA (reference sequence).

This clonotype has just a few counts. The chain couples TRBV24-1 to TRBJ2-7; 9 bases align to TRBD2. The germline V gene encodes CDR1 KGHDR and CDR2 SFDVKD. V shed 5 bases, J shed 0 bases, and the junction held 7 bases outside the gene matches. The CDR3 covers 16 residues. The CDR3 DNA is TGTGCCACCAGTGCCCTGTCGACTAGCGGCTCCTACGAGCAGTACTTC. It specifies CATSALSTSGSYEQYF.

This clonotype was counted only a few times. The chain recombines TRBV20-1 with TRBJ2-2, with D perhaps TRBD1 (5 bases). The CDR3 runs to 15 residues. Germline V gene sequence: CDR1 DFQATT, CDR2 SNEGSKA (reference sequence). Trimming removed 2 bases from V and 2 bases from J, with 12 bases in between. The CDR3 is CSARLTEPNTGELFF. For the CDR3, the DNA is TGCAGTGCTAGACTGACAGAACCCAACACCGGGGAGCTGTTTTTT.

This clonotype was observed many times. The chain is built from TRBV7-2 and TRBJ2-1; TRBD2 matches 8 bases. The germline V gene has CDR1 SGHTA and CDR2 FQGNSA. The V segment lost 6 bases and the J segment 7 bases; nucleotides outside the gene matches: 8. This CDR3 has 14 residues. The CDR3 DNA is TGTGCCAGCAGAGATCCAGCTAGCGGGAATGAGCAGTTCTTC. This sequence encodes CASRDPASGNEQFF.

This clonotype was recorded at least ten times. V and J are TRBV28 and TRBJ1-1; D unresolved. This CDR3 region has 12 residues. Per germline, CDR1 MDHEN and CDR2 SYDVKM. Trimming removed 8 bases from V and 2 bases from J, with 9 bases in between. The CDR3, as DNA: TGTGCCAGCCTTAGACGTAACACTGAAGCTTTCTTT. It specifies CASLRRNTEAFF.

This clonotype was counted at least ten times. This rearrangement joins TRBV15 to TRBJ1-1; weak D call: TRBD1 (6 bases). The CDR3 has 14 amino acids. Trimming stripped 5 bases from V and 6 bases from J, with 16 bases between. Germline lookup yields CDR1 LNHNV and CDR2 YYDKDF (reference sequence). The CDR3 DNA is TGTGCCACCAGCCAGGCCTCAGGGGACCCTGAAGCTTTCTTT. Residues: CATSQASGDPEAFF.

V usage is TRBV28 and J usage is TRBJ1-4; 7 nucleotides line up with TRBD1. J gave up 10 bases and V 2 bases, and 10 bases lay outside the gene matches. This CDR3 comprises 15 residues. Germline V gene data show CDR1 as MDHEN and CDR2 as SYDVKM. The CDR3 sequence is CASSLGGGRGGKLFF. CDR3 DNA: TGTGCCAGCAGTTTAGGCGGGGGCAGGGGGGGAAAACTGTTTTTT.

As regards this clonotype: This clone may be a read error of a much larger clone one base away. J is TRBJ2-7 and V is TRBV7-9; 9 nucleotides line up with TRBD1. There are 15 residues in the CDR3. Germline V gives CDR1 SEHNR, CDR2 FQNEAQ (reference sequence). CDR3 loop: CAVGTPDRGDHEQYF. DNA of the CDR3: TGTGCAGTGGGGACTCCGGACAGGGGTGATCACGAGCAGTACTTC.

This clonotype was picked up many times. The V gene is TRBV10-3, the J gene TRBJ2-7; tentative D call: TRBD1 (5 bases). Germline loops: CDR1 ENHRY, CDR2 SYGVKD. The CDR3 spans 14 residues. V was trimmed by 6 bases and J by 2 bases, leaving 14 bases between them. The CDR3 is CAIRGNTGAYEQYF. The CDR3 DNA sequence: TGTGCCATCAGGGGCAACACAGGAGCCTACGAGCAGTACTTC.